This entry describes one T cell receptor beta chain. After removal of 2 bases from V and 1 base from J, the junction contained 5 bases not matched to a gene. The CDR3 length is 17 residues. Germline V gives CDR1 LGHDT, CDR2 YNNKEL (reference sequence). Method: immunoSEQ multiplex PCR; TCRdb's copy keeps in-frame clones and lacks some. The sample lists about 80,000 clones; roughly 89% were seen once. The sample is drawn from a study of brain T cells in children with intractable seizures. V and J are TRBV3-1 (or the pseudogene TRBV3-2) and TRBJ2-3, with 11 bases matching TRBD2. The material sequenced was peripheral blood, taken at surgery. The sequence was obtained from a girl between 2 and 10 years old with Rasmussen encephalitis and intractable seizures. CDR3 sequence (DNA): TGTGCCAGCAGCCAAATAGCGGGGGGGCCGGGCACAGATACGCAGTATTTT. This codes for CASSQIAGGPGTDTQYF.